Each of the 18 T cell receptor beta chains below was sequenced from the same sample in a study of T cells in Graves' hyperthyroidism and ophthalmopathy. The investigators amplified TCR beta CDR3 regions from RNA transcripts. Primed by the HTBI set, a first-round RT-PCR was run on the TCR CDR3. TCRdb itself ran the multiplex PCR reads through MiXCR, one entry per CDR3 protein. The table has hundreds of thousands of distinct CDR3 sequences, 14% seen once; the top ten hold 14%. The material sequenced was blood. Receptors were obtained from a woman aged 40 to 55 with Graves' hyperthyroidism.

This clonotype was seen many times. This sequence joins TRBV12-3 or TRBV12-4 and TRBJ2-3; D assignment may be TRBD1 or TRBD2 (5 bases each). V lost 5 bases and J 0 bases, leaving 15 bases between the germline ends. This CDR3 contains 16 residues. CDR3 residues: CASSGLRGPSTDTQYF. The CDR3 DNA reads TGTGCCAGCAGTGGCTTGAGGGGACCGAGCACAGATACGCAGTATTTT.

This clonotype was detected many times. The rearrangement links TRBV2 to TRBJ2-6; possible D gene TRBD1, 6 bases. The germline V gene encodes CDR1 SNHLY and CDR2 FYNNEI. V shed 6 bases and J shed 4 bases, with 16 bases lying between them. The CDR3 runs to 16 residues. The chain's CDR3 is CASSPLRGTGANVLTF. CDR3 coding DNA: TGTGCCAGCAGCCCCTTAAGGGGGACCGGGGCCAACGTCCTGACTTTC.

There are many counts of this clonotype. The V and J genes are TRBV7-2 and TRBJ2-3; D possibly corresponds to TRBD1 (5 bases). Trimming took off 5 bases at V and 5 bases at J, with 23 bases between the two ends. The CDR3 loop spans 17 amino acids. Germline V gene data show CDR1 as SGHTA and CDR2 as FQGNSA. This CDR3 is CASSLDFSLFREDTQYF. CDR3 nucleotides: TGTGCCAGCAGCCTCGACTTCTCCCTTTTCAGGGAAGATACGCAGTATTTT.

This clonotype has at least ten counts. The rearrangement uses TRBV20-1 and TRBJ2-1, with D unclear. The CDR3 is made up of 14 amino acids. V lost 6 bases and J 0 bases, leaving 12 bases between the germline ends. In germline, CDR1 is DFQATT, CDR2 SNEGSKA (reference sequence). The CDR3 loop is CSAPVGYSYNEQFF. The CDR3 DNA follows: TGCAGTGCCCCCGTGGGGTACTCCTACAATGAGCAGTTCTTC.

This rearrangement joins TRBV7-8 to TRBJ2-3; TRBD2 might be the D (6 bases). The V end lost 1 base, the J end lost 0 bases, and 17 bases lay between the germline ends. Germline CDR1 is SGHVS and CDR2 is FQNEAQ. The CDR3 length is 18 residues. CDR3 in amino acids: CASSLVPLGRGSTDTQYF. As DNA, the CDR3 is TGTGCCAGCAGCTTAGTTCCTCTTGGGCGGGGAAGCACAGATACGCAGTATTTT.

This clonotype has more than one count but fewer than ten. A much more abundant neighbour one base away suggests this may be a read error. This CDR3 fails to terminate in the conserved phenylalanine or tryptophan, so it likely reflects a read error. This chain connects TRBV7-2 to TRBJ2-7; TRBD2 matches 7 bases. CDR1 and CDR2 (germline): SGHTA, FQGNSA. The CDR3 sequence is 15 residues long. Trimming removed 1 base from V and 1 base from J; junction bases left unmatched: 4. CDR3 in DNA: TGTGCCAGCAGCTTAGGTGGGGGAGGGTCCTACGAGCAGTACTTA. This encodes CASSLGGGGSYEQYL.

This clonotype was detected only a few times. The CDR3 region is CASRPRLAGRNEQFF. In DNA form, the CDR3 reads TGTGCCAGCAGACCTCGACTAGCGGGACGCAATGAGCAGTTCTTC. The V call is TRBV28, the J call TRBJ2-1; 11 nucleotides match TRBD2. The germline V gene encodes CDR1 MDHEN and CDR2 SYDVKM. The CDR3 totals 15 residues. The J segment lost 6 bases and the V segment lost 6 bases, leaving 7 bases of the junction unmatched.

The rearrangement links TRBV28 to TRBJ2-7, with 11 positions matching TRBD1. From germline, CDR1 is MDHEN and CDR2 SYDVKM. The CDR3 runs 15 residues. J lost 4 bases, V lost 4 bases, and 6 bases had no gene match. Written as DNA, the CDR3 is TGTGCCAGCAGTTCCGGGACAGGGGGGAAATACGAGCAGTACTTC. It codes for CASSSGTGGKYEQYF.

The chain couples TRBV7-9 to TRBJ1-2; D is undetermined. The germline gives CDR1 SEHNR, CDR2 FQNEAQ (reference sequence). V lost 2 bases and J lost 4, with 14 bases in between. The CDR3 extends over 15 amino acids. CDR3 nucleotides: TGTGCCAGCAGCTTAAAAACCCCGCTTCCCTATGGCTACACCTTC. This codes for CASSLKTPLPYGYTF.

CDR3 DNA sequence: TGTGCCAGCAGTCGACTAGCGGGGACGCAAGAGACCCAGTACTTC. This translates into CASSRLAGTQETQYF. This chain connects TRBV6-2 or TRBV6-3 to TRBJ2-5, with TRBD2 matching over 11 bases. Germline values: CDR1 MNHEY, CDR2 SVGEGT. The CDR3 is made up of 15 amino acids. Unmatched junction bases numbered 4, after V lost 5 bases and J lost 2 bases.

The chain is built from TRBV20-1 and TRBJ2-7; 13 nucleotides match TRBD2. CDR1 and CDR2 (germline): DFQATT, SNEGSKA (reference sequence). This CDR3 contains 13 residues. The CDR3 DNA is TGCAGCTCCGGACTAGCGGGAGCCTACGAGCAGTACTTC. It is translated as CSSGLAGAYEQYF.

This clonotype has only a few counts. The J gene is TRBJ1-5, the V gene TRBV20-1; no reliable D call. V was cut by 3 bases and J by 0 bases, with 6 bases left in between. The CDR3 extends over 13 amino acids. The germline V gene has CDR1 DFQATT and CDR2 SNEGSKA (reference sequence). The CDR3 here is CSARDVSNQPQHF. For the CDR3, the DNA is TGCAGTGCTAGGGACGTTAGCAATCAGCCCCAGCATTTT.

This clonotype was observed many times. The chain is built from TRBV29-1 and TRBJ2-7; tentative D call: TRBD2 (5 bases). The germline CDR1 and CDR2 sequences are SQVTM and ANQGSEA. This CDR3 is 13 amino acids long. V was shortened by 4 bases and J by 9 bases, with 19 bases between the two germline ends. The CDR3 sequence: CSVAEEARSAQYF. The CDR3 DNA reads as TGCAGCGTTGCGGAGGAGGCCCGGAGCGCGCAGTACTTC.

This clonotype appeared many times. V and J are TRBV5-1 and TRBJ2-1; a weak D match, TRBD2 (5 bases). Germline V gene sequence: CDR1 SGHRS, CDR2 YFSETQ. Trimming took off 0 bases at V and 7 bases at J, with 11 bases between the two ends. This CDR3 comprises 14 residues. CDR3 DNA: TGCGCCAGCAGCTTGGGGGGAGAGGTAAATGAGCAGTTCTTC. This encodes CASSLGGEVNEQFF.

This clonotype was found many times. The gene calls are TRBV12-3 or TRBV12-4 and TRBJ2-7, with unresolved D. Between the trimmed V and J ends, which lost 3 bases and 2 bases, there was a span of 8 bases. The CDR3 spans 13 residues. The CDR3: CASSLATPYEQYF. The CDR3 DNA reads as TGTGCCAGCAGTTTGGCTACCCCCTACGAGCAGTACTTC.

This clonotype occurred many times. This rearrangement joins TRBV10-2 to TRBJ2-5; perhaps TRBD1 as D (6 bases). This CDR3 comprises 15 residues. The germline gives CDR1 WSHSY, CDR2 SAAADI. V dropped 2 bases and J dropped 5 bases, with 15 bases sitting between them. CDR3 bases: TGCGCCAGCAGTGAGGGCCAGGGGAGTGTGGAGACCCAGTACTTC. Protein sequence: CASSEGQGSVETQYF.

V gene TRBV10-3 combines with J gene TRBJ2-3, with 8 bases lining up with TRBD2. The CDR3 runs 14 residues. V shed 8 bases and J 3 bases; nucleotides not matched to a gene: 7. The germline V gene encodes CDR1 ENHRY and CDR2 SYGVKD. The CDR3 DNA reads as TGTGCCATCGGGCCCAGCGGGAGTACAGATACGCAGTATTTT. It is translated as CAIGPSGSTDTQYF.

In this sample, this clonotype turned up a few times. This rearrangement joins TRBV24-1 to TRBJ2-7; TRBD1 matches at 7 bases. The CDR3 has 13 residues. After removal of 12 bases from V and 3 bases from J, the junction contained 10 bases not matched to a gene. CDR1 and CDR2 (germline): KGHDR, SFDVKD. The CDR3 nucleotides read TGTGCCCCACCCGGGACAGAGTTCTACGAGCAGTACTTC. It yields the protein CAPPGTEFYEQYF.